These T cell receptor beta chains were read from a single sample in a study of blood T cell repertoires in COVID-19. Repertoires were generated with immunoSEQ multiplex PCR, while TCRdb's copy carries only in-frame clones and drops some. Altogether about 130,000 clones are present, roughly 87% being singletons, with the ten largest covering under 7%. Sequencing was performed on peripheral blood. The receptors stem from an elderly man with active or convalescent COVID-19. Each CDR3 is given with its conserved first and last residue.

v_call cdr3_aa
TRBV28 CASSFPRGRGRINYGYTF
TRBV5-1 CASTPDRAPLDGYTF
TRBV5-1 CASSQIPRTGTDNSPLHF
TRBV19 CASSIVEGSTEAFF
TRBV29-1 CSVEDSNRAANTEAFF
TRBV5-6 CASSPARQIYGYTF
TRBV9 CASSGRTSGRPGANVLTF
TRBV5-4 CASSLRGPEKLFF
TRBV2 CASNPWGGNEQYF
TRBV27 CASSSSYEQYF
TRBV30 CAWSVGTMISTDTQYF
TRBV18 CASSPRRAEGTAYNEQFF
TRBV24-1 CATSDTSSGNTIYF
TRBV10-3 CAISAARTGKYNYGYTF
TRBV7-2 CASSPDRNYGYTF
TRBV7-6 CASSSLGLAGGLYEQYF
TRBV7-9 CASSLVGPLHF
TRBV7-3 CASSLSWGGTDTQYF
TRBV21-1 CASSKAEEGTEAFF
TRBV28 CASRAKTHDQPQHF
TRBV29-1 CSVRQGPTEAFF
TRBV13 CASSLEGHSGMNTEAFF
TRBV6-5 CASTSGSPAEYF
TRBV29-1 CSTGRGLNTEAFF
TRBV5-5 CASSLGGRNTEAFF
TRBV28 CASSPPRGWNEQYF
TRBV4-1 CASSRGPGASPLHF
TRBV5-5 CASSLAGTSSYNEQFF
TRBV6-5 CASSYSGGRAVEQFF
TRBV7-3 CASSLTSQNTEAFF
TRBV6-6 CASSPTGNQPQHF
TRBV29-1 CSVGARTNTGELFF
TRBV5-4 CASSPGGRDTDTQYF
TRBV18 CASSPRRGTGELFF
TRBV19 CASKPGTRVTGELFF
TRBV7-8 CASSLARDRGYHSTNEKLFF
TRBV11-3 CASSQAAGSYNEQFF
TRBV9 CASSVVAGGPTDTQYF
TRBV6-5 CASSPGTGYNQPQHF
TRBV24-1 CATSDFRTSGDTGELFF
TRBV19 CASSDRSGFNEQYF
TRBV5-4 CASSSGLAGGPNNEQFF
TRBV29-1 CSGTQRVGETQYF
TRBV30 CAWTTFGGLGPQHF
TRBV6-5 CASSQTYEQYF